This record covers a single T cell receptor beta chain. This entry is derived from a study of control samples from healthy donors and cancer patients. The CDR3 sequence is 14 residues long. Trimming at V came to 5 bases and at J to 7 bases, leaving 6 bases not matched to a gene. Germline V gene data show CDR1 as SGHAT and CDR2 as FQDESV (reference sequence). Measured with immunoSEQ multiplex PCR; TCRdb has only the in-frame clones, and not every one. The sample has about 140,000 clones, about 89% seen once. Material: blood. The origin of this receptor is a man aged 18-30 years in good health. The rearrangement joins TRBV11-1 to TRBJ2-7; TRBD1 agrees at 12 bases. CDR3 amino acids: CASSQGQGAREQYF. CDR3 DNA: TGTGCCAGCAGCCAGGGACAGGGGGCCAGGGAGCAGTACTTC.